This passage covers 6 T cell receptor beta chains from one sample sequenced in a study of shared clonotypes between healthy human individuals. CD45RO negativity and positive selection for CCR7 defined naive CD8 cells, a population that excluded terminally differentiated effector memory CD45RA+ cells. The method was immunoSEQ multiplex PCR; TCRdb's version includes in-frame clones alone and lacks a portion of them. The sample shows nearly 2 million clones, about 95% of them seen only once. Material for sequencing was naive CD8+ T cells sorted from blood. The receptors shown here come from a man between 18 and 29 years old in good health.

The chain carries TRBV30 and TRBJ2-7, with 9 bases identical to TRBD1. V gave up 2 bases and J gave up 4 bases; unmatched junction bases: 6. CDR1 and CDR2 from the germline V gene are GTSNPN and SVGIG (reference sequence). The CDR3 loop spans 14 amino acids. The CDR3 DNA is TGTGCCTGGAGTAATCATGGGACAGGGTACGAGCAGTACTTC. Translating gives CAWSNHGTGYEQYF.

This chain uses TRBV27 with TRBJ2-1, with 11 positions matching TRBD2. Germline-derived CDR1 and CDR2 are MNHEY and SMNVEV (reference sequence). The CDR3 is 13 residues long. J lost 15 bases, V lost 4 bases, and 8 bases had no gene match. This chain's CDR3 is CASSYDLAGGLFF. The DNA for the CDR3 is TGTGCCAGCAGTTATGACCTAGCGGGGGGATTGTTCTTC.

This clone was recorded once. The chain links TRBV10-3 to TRBJ2-7, with TRBD2 matching 11 bases. The germline gives CDR1 ENHRY, CDR2 SYGVKD. J was trimmed by 4 bases and V by 0 bases; bases with no gene match: 8. The CDR3 covers 17 residues. The CDR3 nucleotides read TGTGCCATCAGTGAGTCGGGGGGCACTAGCGGGGGTTACGAGCAGTACTTC. This translates into CAISESGGTSGGYEQYF.

This clone was seen a single time. This chain uses TRBV30 with TRBJ2-7; 7 nucleotides line up with TRBD2. With V trimmed by 0 bases and J by 3 bases, 5 bases remained unmatched. The CDR3 totals 14 residues. Per the germline V gene, CDR1 is GTSNPN and CDR2 is SVGIG (reference sequence). CDR3 sequence (DNA): TGTGCCTGGAGTGTAATGGGGGGGGGCTACGAGCAGTACTTC. Translating gives CAWSVMGGGYEQYF.

The chain has TRBV7-9 and TRBJ2-7; no reliable D call. The CDR3 is 14 amino acids. Germline V gives CDR1 SEHNR, CDR2 FQNEAQ (reference sequence). Between the trimmed V and J ends, which lost 5 bases and 2 bases, there was a span of 13 bases. CDR3 nucleotide sequence: TGTGCCAGCAGCCCCCCGGCAGCCGCCTACGAGCAGTACTTC. It specifies CASSPPAAAYEQYF.

The chain combines TRBV7-9 with TRBJ1-2; 7 bases map to TRBD1. The ends lost 6 bases at V and 8 bases at J; junction bases unmatched: 9. Germline V gene sequence: CDR1 SEHNR, CDR2 FQNEAQ (reference sequence). CDR3 length: 13 amino acids. The CDR3 DNA reads TGTGCCAGCAGTGGAACAGGGGAGGGCGGCTACACCTTC. Its protein product is CASSGTGEGGYTF.